The present entry profiles one TCR beta chain with its context. Its antigen is not known. It was cDNA, reverse transcribed from extracted RNA, that served as the sequencing template. The assay was immunoSEQ multiplex PCR, and TCRdb's table has in-frame clones only and misses some. The sample contains roughly 190,000 clones, over 55% of which appear only once. Trimming removed 4 bases at V and 0 bases at J, with 25 bases between. CDR3 length: 21 amino acids. From germline, CDR1 is SNHLY and CDR2 FYNNEI. The sample belongs to a study of CD8+ T cells in alopecia areata. Stated treatment: oral pan-JAK inhibitor, 5-10 mg twice daily. Study findings and constraints: There were many expanded lesional clones persisting in scalp and blood during tofacitinib.

The V gene is TRBV2, the J gene TRBJ2-6; unclear D gene. The receptor comes from a human donor with alopecia areata. The source material was CD4+ T cells sorted from blood, sampled at week 24, from a patient treated with tofacitinib. The CDR3 DNA reads TGTGCCAGCAGTGTCGCTCGTGGGCCTACGAACCACGGCTCTGGGGCCAACGTCCTGACTTTC. Its translation is CASSVARGPTNHGSGANVLTF.